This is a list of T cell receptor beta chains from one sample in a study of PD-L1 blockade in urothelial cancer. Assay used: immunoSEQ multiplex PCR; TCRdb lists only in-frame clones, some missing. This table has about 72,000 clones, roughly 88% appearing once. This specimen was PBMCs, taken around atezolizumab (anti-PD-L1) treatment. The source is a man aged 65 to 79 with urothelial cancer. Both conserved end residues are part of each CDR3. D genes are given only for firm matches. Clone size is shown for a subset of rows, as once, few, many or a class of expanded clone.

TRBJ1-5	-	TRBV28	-	CASSTPWGVIRNQPQHF	TGTGCCAGCAGTACCCCTTGGGGGGTCATACGCAATCAGCCCCAGCATTTT
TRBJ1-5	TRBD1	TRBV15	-	CATGQGGQPQHF	TGTGCCACCGGACAGGGCGGCCAGCCCCAGCATTTT
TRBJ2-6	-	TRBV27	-	CASSFSPLGANVLTF	TGTGCCAGCAGTTTCTCCCCCCTCGGGGCCAACGTCCTGACTTTC
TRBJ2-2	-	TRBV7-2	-	CASSPRAGELFF	TGTGCCAGCAGCCCCCGCGCCGGGGAGCTGTTTTTT
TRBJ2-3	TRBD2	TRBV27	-	CASSNGLAGSDTQYF	TGTGCCAGCAGTAACGGACTAGCGGGATCTGATACGCAGTATTTT
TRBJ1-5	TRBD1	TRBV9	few	CASSVTGGSNQPQHF	TGTGCCAGCAGCGTAACAGGGGGTAGCAATCAGCCCCAGCATTTT
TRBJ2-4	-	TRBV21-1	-	CASSFPSAKNIQYF	TGTGCCAGCAGTTTTCCATCAGCCAAAAACATTCAGTACTTC
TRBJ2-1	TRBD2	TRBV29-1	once	CSVSNPGGRFENEQFF	TGCAGCGTTTCAAACCCCGGCGGGAGGTTTGAAAATGAGCAGTTCTTC
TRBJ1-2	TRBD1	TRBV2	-	CASSEIGTGIGGGYTF	TGTGCCAGCAGTGAAATAGGGACAGGGATTGGGGGAGGCTACACCTTC
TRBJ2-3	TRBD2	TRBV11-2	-	CASSRNSGSPDTQYF	TGTGCCAGCAGCCGAAATAGCGGGAGTCCAGATACGCAGTATTTT
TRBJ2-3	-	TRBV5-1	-	CASKERPGVDTQYF	TGCGCCAGCAAGGAACGGCCGGGAGTAGATACGCAGTATTTT
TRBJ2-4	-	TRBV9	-	CASSGGLLAKNIQYF	TGTGCCAGCAGCGGGGGACTTCTAGCCAAAAACATTCAGTACTTC
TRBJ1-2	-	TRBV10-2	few	CASSEFRGSDHGYTF	TGCGCCAGCAGTGAGTTCCGAGGGAGCGACCATGGCTACACCTTC
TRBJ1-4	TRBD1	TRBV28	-	CASSVPGQGKEKLFF	TGTGCCAGCAGCGTCCCGGGACAGGGAAAAGAAAAACTGTTTTTT
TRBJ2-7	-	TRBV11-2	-	CASSFRPMQGEQYF	TGTGCCAGCAGCTTTAGACCGATGCAGGGCGAGCAGTACTTC
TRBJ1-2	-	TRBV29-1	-	CSVEGGVGGYGYTF	TGCAGCGTTGAGGGGGGGGTAGGGGGATATGGCTACACCTTC
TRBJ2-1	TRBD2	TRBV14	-	CASSQTNWGGEQFF	TGTGCCAGCAGCCAGACCAACTGGGGGGGTGAGCAGTTCTTC
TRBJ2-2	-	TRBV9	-	CASNSANTGELFF	TGTGCCAGCAATAGTGCGAACACCGGGGAGCTGTTTTTT
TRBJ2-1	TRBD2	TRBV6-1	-	CASSVDRSGTSGRWDEQFF	TGTGCCAGCAGTGTTGACAGATCCGGGACTAGCGGGAGATGGGATGAGCAGTTCTTC
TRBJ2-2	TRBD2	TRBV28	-	CASSFLGLAGALPGELFF	TGTGCCAGCAGTTTCCTTGGACTAGCGGGAGCCTTGCCCGGGGAGCTGTTTTTT
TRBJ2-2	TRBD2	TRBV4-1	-	CASSQERTSGSVGTGELFF	TGCGCCAGCAGCCAAGAAAGGACTAGCGGGAGTGTGGGCACCGGGGAGCTGTTTTTT
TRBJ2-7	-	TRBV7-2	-	CASSLEGDYEQYF	TGTGCCAGCAGCTTAGAGGGGGACTACGAGCAGTACTTC
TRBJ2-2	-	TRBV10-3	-	CAILSSERSTGELFF	TGTGCCATCTTGTCTAGCGAGAGGAGCACCGGGGAGCTGTTTTTT
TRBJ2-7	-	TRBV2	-	CASSELLPGSSYEQYF	TGTGCCAGCAGTGAACTCTTACCCGGGAGCTCCTACGAGCAGTACTTC
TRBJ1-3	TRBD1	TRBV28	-	CASSLWWGQGAGNTIYF	TGTGCCAGCAGTTTATGGTGGGGGCAGGGGGCTGGAAACACCATATATTTT
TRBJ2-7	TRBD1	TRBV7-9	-	CASSPPGQGAEQYF	TGTGCCAGCAGCCCTCCGGGACAGGGGGCCGAGCAGTACTTC
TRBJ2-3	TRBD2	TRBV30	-	CAFAGGRPANTQYF	TGTGCCTTTGCGGGAGGGAGACCCGCCAATACGCAGTATTTT
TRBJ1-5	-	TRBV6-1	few	CASSVQTLILNSNQPQHF	TGTGCCAGCAGTGTCCAGACTCTGATTCTCAATAGCAATCAGCCCCAGCATTTT
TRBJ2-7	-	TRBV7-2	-	CASSLGQGRSYEQYF	TGTGCCAGCAGCTTAGGTCAGGGTCGATCCTACGAGCAGTACTTC
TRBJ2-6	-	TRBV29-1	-	CSGETGANVLTF	TGCAGTGGAGAGACTGGGGCCAACGTCCTGACTTTC
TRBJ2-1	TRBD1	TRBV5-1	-	CASSLGQGANEQFF	TGCGCCAGCAGCCTCGGACAGGGGGCGAATGAGCAGTTCTTC
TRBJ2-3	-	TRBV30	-	CAWSVQMGTDTQYF	TGTGCCTGGAGTGTACAGATGGGTACAGATACGCAGTATTTT
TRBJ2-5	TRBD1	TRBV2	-	CASRGQIQETQYF	TGTGCCAGCAGGGGACAGATACAAGAGACCCAGTACTTC
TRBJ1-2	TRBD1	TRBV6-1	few	CASGDRVYGYTF	TGTGCCAGCGGGGACAGGGTCTATGGCTACACCTTC
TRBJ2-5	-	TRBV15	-	CATSRVRGRGDQETQYF	TGTGCCACCAGCAGAGTAAGGGGCAGGGGGGACCAAGAGACCCAGTACTTC
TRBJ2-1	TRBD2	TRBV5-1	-	CASSDSGNSYNEQFF	TGCGCCAGCAGCGATAGCGGGAACTCCTACAATGAGCAGTTCTTC
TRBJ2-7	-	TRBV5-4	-	CASSLVDEQYF	TGTGCCAGCAGCTTGGTCGACGAGCAGTACTTC
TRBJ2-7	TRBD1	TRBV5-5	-	CASSLSGQGFYEQYF	TGTGCCAGCAGCTTGTCGGGACAGGGATTCTACGAGCAGTACTTC
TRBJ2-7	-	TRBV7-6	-	CASTLGSGAAASEQYF	TGTGCCAGCACCCTAGGATCGGGAGCCGCCGCCTCCGAGCAGTACTTC
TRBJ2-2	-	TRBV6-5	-	CASSYGPNTGELFF	TGTGCCAGCAGTTATGGGCCGAACACCGGGGAGCTGTTTTTT
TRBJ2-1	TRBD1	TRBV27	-	CASLGQGSYNEQFF	TGTGCCAGCCTCGGACAGGGCTCCTACAATGAGCAGTTCTTC
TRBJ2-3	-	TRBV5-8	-	CASSLVRGRTQYF	TGTGCCAGCAGCTTGGTGAGAGGTCGTACGCAGTATTTT
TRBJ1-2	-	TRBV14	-	CASSQEYVDGYTF	TGTGCCAGCAGCCAAGAATATGTTGATGGCTACACCTTC
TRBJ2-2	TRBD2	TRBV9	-	CASSVLRASGARNTGELFF	TGTGCCAGCAGCGTATTGAGGGCTAGCGGCGCCAGGAACACCGGGGAGCTGTTTTTT
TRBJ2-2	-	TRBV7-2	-	CASSLDTNTGELFF	TGTGCCAGCAGCTTAGACACAAACACCGGGGAGCTGTTTTTT
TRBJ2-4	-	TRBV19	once	CASTLDNQPQNIQYF	TGTGCCAGTACCCTGGACAATCAACCCCAAAACATTCAGTACTTC